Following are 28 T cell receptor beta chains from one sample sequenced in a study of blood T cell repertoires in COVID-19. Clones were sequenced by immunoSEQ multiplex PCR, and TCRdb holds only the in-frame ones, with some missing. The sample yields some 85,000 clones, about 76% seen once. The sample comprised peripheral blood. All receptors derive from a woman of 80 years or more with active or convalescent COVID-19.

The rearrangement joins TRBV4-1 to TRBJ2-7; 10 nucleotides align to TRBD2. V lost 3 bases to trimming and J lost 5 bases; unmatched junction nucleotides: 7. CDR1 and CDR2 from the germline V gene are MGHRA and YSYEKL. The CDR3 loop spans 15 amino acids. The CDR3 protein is CASSQGGLAGDEQYF. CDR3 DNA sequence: TGCGCCAGCAGCCAGGGGGGCCTAGCGGGGGACGAGCAGTACTTC.

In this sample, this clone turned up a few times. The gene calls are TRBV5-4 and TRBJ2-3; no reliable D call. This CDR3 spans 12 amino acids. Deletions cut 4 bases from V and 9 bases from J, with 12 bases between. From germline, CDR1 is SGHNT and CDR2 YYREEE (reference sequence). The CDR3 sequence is CASSDEERTQYF. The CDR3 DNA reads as TGTGCCAGCAGCGACGAGGAGAGAACGCAGTATTTT.

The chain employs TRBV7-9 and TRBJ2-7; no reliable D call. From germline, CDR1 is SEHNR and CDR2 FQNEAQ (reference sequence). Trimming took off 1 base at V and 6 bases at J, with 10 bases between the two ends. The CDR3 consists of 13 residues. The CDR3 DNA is TGTGCCAGCAGCTTAGTTCACAGAACCGAGCAGTACTTC. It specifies CASSLVHRTEQYF. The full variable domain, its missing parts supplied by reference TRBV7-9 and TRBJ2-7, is DTGVSQNPRHKITKRGQNVTFRCDPISEHNRLYWYRQTLGQGPEFLTYFQNEAQLEKSRLLSDRFSAERPKGSFSTLEIQRTEQGDSAMYLCASSLVHRTEQYFGPGTRLTVT.

Here the CDR3 DNA reads TGTGCCAGCTCGCAGGGACCGGGAGGGAATTCACCCCTCCACTTT. Protein: CASSQGPGGNSPLHF. V and J are TRBV18 and TRBJ1-6; tentative D call: TRBD1 (5 bases). V was trimmed by 6 bases and J by 7 bases, leaving 16 bases between them. Germline V gene sequence: CDR1 KGHSH, CDR2 LQKENI. This CDR3 contains 15 residues.

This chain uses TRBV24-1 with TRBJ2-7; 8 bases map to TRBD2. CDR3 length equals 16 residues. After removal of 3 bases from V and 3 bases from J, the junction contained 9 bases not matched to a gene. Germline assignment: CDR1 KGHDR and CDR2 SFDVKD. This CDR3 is CATSDGPLAAGYEQYF. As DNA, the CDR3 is TGTGCCACCAGTGATGGCCCACTAGCGGCGGGCTACGAGCAGTACTTC.

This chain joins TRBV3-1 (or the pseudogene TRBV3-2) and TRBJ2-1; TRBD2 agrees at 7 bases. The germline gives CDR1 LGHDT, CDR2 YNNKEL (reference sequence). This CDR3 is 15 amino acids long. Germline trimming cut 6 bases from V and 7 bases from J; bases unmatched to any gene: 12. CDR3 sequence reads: CASRETSPKGNEQFF. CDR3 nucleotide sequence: TGTGCCAGCAGGGAGACTAGCCCTAAAGGTAATGAGCAGTTCTTC.

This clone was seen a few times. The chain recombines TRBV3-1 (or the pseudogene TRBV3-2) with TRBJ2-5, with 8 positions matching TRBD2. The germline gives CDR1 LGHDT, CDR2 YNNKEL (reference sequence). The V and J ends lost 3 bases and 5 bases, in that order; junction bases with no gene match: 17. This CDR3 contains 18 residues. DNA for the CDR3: TGTGCCAGCAGCCACCGCAGGAGCGGGGGTTCTCTACAGGAGACCCAGTACTTC. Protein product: CASSHRRSGGSLQETQYF.

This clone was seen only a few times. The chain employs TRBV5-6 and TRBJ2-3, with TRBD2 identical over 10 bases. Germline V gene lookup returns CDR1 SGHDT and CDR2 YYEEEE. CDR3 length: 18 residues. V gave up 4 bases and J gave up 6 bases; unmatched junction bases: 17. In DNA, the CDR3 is TGTGCCAGCAGCCATCTGAGGCTAGCGGGGGCCTCACTCGATACGCAGTATTTT. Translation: CASSHLRLAGASLDTQYF. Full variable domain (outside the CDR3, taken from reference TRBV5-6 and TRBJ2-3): DAGVTQSPTHLIKTRGQQVTLRCSPKSGHDTVSWYQQALGQGPQFIFQYYEEEERQRGNFPDRFSGHQFPNYSSELNVNALLLGDSALYLCASSHLRLAGASLDTQYFGPGTRLTVL.

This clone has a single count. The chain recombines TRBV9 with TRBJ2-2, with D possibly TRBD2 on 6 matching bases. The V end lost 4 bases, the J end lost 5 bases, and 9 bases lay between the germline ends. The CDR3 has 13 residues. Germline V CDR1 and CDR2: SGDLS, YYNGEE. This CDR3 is CASSPEGTGELFF. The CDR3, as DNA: TGTGCCAGCAGCCCGGAGGGAACCGGGGAGCTGTTTTTT.

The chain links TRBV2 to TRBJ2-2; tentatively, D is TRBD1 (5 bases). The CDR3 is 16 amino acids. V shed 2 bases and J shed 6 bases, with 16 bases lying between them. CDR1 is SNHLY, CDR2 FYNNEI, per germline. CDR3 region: CASSERQKGRAGELFF. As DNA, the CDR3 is TGTGCCAGCAGTGAACGGCAGAAGGGGCGCGCCGGGGAGCTGTTTTTT.

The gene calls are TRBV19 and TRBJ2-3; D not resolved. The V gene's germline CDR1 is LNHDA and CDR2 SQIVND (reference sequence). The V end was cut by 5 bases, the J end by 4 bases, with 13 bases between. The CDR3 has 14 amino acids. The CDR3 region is CASSPRISPDTQYF. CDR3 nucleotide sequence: TGTGCCAGTAGTCCGAGGATCTCCCCAGATACGCAGTATTTT.

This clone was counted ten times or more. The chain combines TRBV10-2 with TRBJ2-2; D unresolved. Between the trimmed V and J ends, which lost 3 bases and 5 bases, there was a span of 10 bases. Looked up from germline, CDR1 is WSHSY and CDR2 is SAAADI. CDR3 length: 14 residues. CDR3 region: CASSDFSQTGELFF. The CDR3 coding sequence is TGCGCCAGCAGTGATTTTTCCCAAACCGGGGAGCTGTTTTTT.

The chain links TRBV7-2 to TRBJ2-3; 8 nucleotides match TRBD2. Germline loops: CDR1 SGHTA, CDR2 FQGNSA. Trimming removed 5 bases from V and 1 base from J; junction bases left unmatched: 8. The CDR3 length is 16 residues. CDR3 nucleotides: TGTGCCAGCAGCCCTCCGGCGGGGGGCCGCACAGATACGCAGTATTTT. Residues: CASSPPAGGRTDTQYF.

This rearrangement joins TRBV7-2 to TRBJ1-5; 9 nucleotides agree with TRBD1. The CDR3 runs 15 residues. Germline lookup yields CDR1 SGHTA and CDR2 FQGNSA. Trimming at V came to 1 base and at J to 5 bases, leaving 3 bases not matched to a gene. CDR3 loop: CASSLDGTGHQPQHF. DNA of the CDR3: TGTGCCAGCAGCTTAGATGGGACAGGGCATCAGCCCCAGCATTTT.

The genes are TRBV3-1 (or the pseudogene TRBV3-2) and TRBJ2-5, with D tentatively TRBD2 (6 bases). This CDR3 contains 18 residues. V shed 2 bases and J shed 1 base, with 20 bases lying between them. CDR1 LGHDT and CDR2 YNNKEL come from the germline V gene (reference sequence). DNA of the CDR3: TGTGCCAGCAGCCAACTCGCGAGGAGGGCCCAGGGCCAAGAGACCCAGTACTTC. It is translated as CASSQLARRAQGQETQYF.

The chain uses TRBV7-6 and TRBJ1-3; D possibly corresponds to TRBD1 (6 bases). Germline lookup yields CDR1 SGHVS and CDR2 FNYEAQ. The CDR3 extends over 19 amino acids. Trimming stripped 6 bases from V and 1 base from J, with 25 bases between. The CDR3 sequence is CASSEEQGRVIGSGNTIYF. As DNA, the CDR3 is TGTGCCAGCAGTGAAGAACAGGGCAGGGTTATCGGTTCTGGAAACACCATATATTTT.

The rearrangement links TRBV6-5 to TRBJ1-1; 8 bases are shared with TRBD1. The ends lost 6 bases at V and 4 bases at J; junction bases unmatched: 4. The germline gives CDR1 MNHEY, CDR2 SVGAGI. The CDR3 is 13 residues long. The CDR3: CASSRDRPTEAFF. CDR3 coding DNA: TGTGCCAGCAGCCGGGACAGGCCCACTGAAGCTTTCTTT.

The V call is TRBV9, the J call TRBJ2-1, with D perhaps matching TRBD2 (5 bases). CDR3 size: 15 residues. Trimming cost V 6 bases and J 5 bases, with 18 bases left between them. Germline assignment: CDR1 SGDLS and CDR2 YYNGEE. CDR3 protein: CASTTGRGKHNEQFF. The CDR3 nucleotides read TGTGCCAGCACCACCGGTCGGGGAAAGCACAATGAGCAGTTCTTC.

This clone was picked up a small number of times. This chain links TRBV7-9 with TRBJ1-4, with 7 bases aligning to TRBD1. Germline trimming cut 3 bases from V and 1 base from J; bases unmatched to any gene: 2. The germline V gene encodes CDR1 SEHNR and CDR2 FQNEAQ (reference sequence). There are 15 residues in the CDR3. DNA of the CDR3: TGTGCCAGCAGCTTCCAGGGGGAAACTAATGAAAAACTGTTTTTT. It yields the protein CASSFQGETNEKLFF.

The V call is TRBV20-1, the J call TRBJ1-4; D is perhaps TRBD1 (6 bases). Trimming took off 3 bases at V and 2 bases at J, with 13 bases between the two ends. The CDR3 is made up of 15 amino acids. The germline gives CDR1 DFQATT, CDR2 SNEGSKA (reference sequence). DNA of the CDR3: TGCAGTGCTAGTATGGGGGCTGCCACTAATGAAAAACTGTTTTTT. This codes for CSASMGAATNEKLFF.

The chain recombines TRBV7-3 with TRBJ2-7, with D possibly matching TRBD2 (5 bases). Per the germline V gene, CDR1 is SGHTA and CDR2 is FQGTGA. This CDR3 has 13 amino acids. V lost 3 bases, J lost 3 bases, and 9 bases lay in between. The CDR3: CASSLGSVYEQYF. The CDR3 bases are TGTGCCAGCAGCTTGGGTAGCGTCTACGAGCAGTACTTC.

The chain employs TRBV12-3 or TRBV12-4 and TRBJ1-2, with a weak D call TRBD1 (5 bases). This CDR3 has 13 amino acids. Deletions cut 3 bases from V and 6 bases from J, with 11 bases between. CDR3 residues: CASSLGAGNGYTF. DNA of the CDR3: TGTGCCAGCAGTTTGGGTGCAGGGAATGGCTACACCTTC.

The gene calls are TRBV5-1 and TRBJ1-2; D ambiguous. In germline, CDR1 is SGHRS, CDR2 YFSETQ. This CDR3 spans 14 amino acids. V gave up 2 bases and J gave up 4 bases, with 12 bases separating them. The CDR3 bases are TGCGCCAGCAGCTTAGCTCCGAGGGTCTATGGCTACACCTTC. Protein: CASSLAPRVYGYTF.

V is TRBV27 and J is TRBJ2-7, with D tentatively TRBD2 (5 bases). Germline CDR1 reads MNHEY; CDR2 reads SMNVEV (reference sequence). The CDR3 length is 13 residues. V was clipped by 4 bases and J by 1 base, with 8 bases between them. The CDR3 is CASSSGFSYEQYF. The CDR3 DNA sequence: TGTGCCAGCAGTTCGGGGTTTTCCTACGAGCAGTACTTC.

CDR3 DNA sequence: TGCGCCAGCAGTGAGTCGCGGGAGAATCAGCCCCAGCATTTT. It translates to CASSESRENQPQHF. The V gene is TRBV10-2, the J gene TRBJ1-5; D call uncertain. The CDR3 runs 14 residues. V lost 0 bases to trimming and J lost 4 bases, with 7 bases between them. Germline V gene data show CDR1 as WSHSY and CDR2 as SAAADI.

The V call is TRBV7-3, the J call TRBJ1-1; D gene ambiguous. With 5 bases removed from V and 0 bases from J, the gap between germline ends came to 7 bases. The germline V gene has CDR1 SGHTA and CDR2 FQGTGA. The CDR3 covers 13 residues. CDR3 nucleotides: TGTGCCAGCAGCCCCGCGGTGAACACTGAAGCTTTCTTT. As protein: CASSPAVNTEAFF.

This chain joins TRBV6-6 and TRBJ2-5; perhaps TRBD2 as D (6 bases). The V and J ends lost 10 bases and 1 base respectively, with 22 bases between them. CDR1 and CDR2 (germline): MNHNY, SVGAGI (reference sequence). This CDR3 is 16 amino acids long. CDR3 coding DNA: TGTGCCACAGCGCGGCGGGGTGGCCAATCCCAAGAGACCCAGTACTTC. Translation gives CATARRGGQSQETQYF.

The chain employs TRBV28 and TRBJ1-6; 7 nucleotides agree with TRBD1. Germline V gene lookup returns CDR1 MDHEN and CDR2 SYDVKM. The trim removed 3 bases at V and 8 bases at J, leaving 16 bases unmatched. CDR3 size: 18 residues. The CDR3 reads CASSLSRGLGNFDSPLHF. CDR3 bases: TGTGCCAGCAGTTTGAGTAGGGGGCTAGGAAATTTTGATTCACCCCTCCACTTT.